Listed here is a single T cell receptor (beta chain). The germline V and J ends were trimmed by 4 bases and 3 bases, with 18 bases remaining between them. There are 16 residues in the CDR3. CDR1 is MNHEY and CDR2 is SVGAGI in the germline V gene. This entry belongs to a study of shared T cell receptors in the human thymus. Sequenced by immunoSEQ multiplex PCR; TCRdb stores in-frame clones only, minus some. The table shows some 700,000 clones, with approximately 83% occurring only once. These same records also appear under a second study, on human thymus T cells. That study adds: Thymus pieces cut out during corrective heart surgery were the tissue that was used. Thymic as well as blood repertoires seemed to favor certain V and J genes unevenly. Related research described strongly overlapping thymic repertoires in unrelated people.

The gene calls are TRBV6-5 and TRBJ1-1; TRBD1 might be the D (5 bases). The source of this sequence is a girl in the first two years of life with a congenital heart defect. The specimen sequenced was thymocytes. The CDR3 region is CASSSDRRGSDTEAFF. For the CDR3, the DNA is TGTGCCAGCAGTTCCGACCGCCGGGGGTCGGACACTGAAGCTTTCTTT.